Below, 24 T cell receptor beta chains from the same sample are listed, as sequenced in a study of cytomegalovirus exposure and HLA in healthy donors. PCR amplification relied on 60 Vbeta primers (plus 13 Jbeta primers). Produced via immunoSEQ multiplex PCR; TCRdb's table is partial and in-frame only. The table lists 90,000 to 100,000 clones, around four fifths of them singletons. Input material: PBMCs. These receptors came from a woman in her thirties or forties in good health and CMV-seronegative.

The gene calls are TRBV11-2 and TRBJ2-5, with D possibly being TRBD1 (7 bases). V gave up 1 base and J gave up 3 bases, with 12 bases separating them. Germline V gene data show CDR1 as SGHAT and CDR2 as FQNNGV. CDR3 size: 15 residues. The CDR3: CASSLGTRGEETQYF. The CDR3 bases are TGTGCCAGCAGCTTAGGTACCAGGGGGGAAGAGACCCAGTACTTC. Full variable domain (rest looked up from reference TRBV11-2 and TRBJ2-5): EAGVAQSPRYKIIEKRQSVAFWCNPISGHATLYWYQQILGQGPKLLIQFQNNGVVDDSQLPKDRFSAERLKGVDSTLKIQPAKLEDSAVYLCASSLGTRGEETQYFGPGTRLLVL.

This clone showed up just a few times. The chain is built from TRBV4-3 and TRBJ2-3, with D possibly being TRBD2 (5 bases). The CDR3 totals 16 residues. The ends were cut back, 0 bases at V and 1 base at J, with 11 bases in the middle. Germline CDR1 and CDR2: LGHNA and YSLEER. For the CDR3, the DNA is TGCGCCAGCAGCCAAGATGGCGGGCTTCGCACAGATACGCAGTATTTT. This translates into CASSQDGGLRTDTQYF.

This clone was detected once. The chain has TRBV5-1 and TRBJ1-6, with D tentatively TRBD1 (5 bases). The CDR3 spans 15 residues. V was cut by 0 bases and J by 7 bases, with 11 bases left in between. The germline CDR1 and CDR2 sequences are SGHRS and YFSETQ. This CDR3 is CASSLAGRTNSPLHF. The CDR3 coding sequence is TGCGCCAGCAGCTTGGCAGGGAGGACGAATTCACCCCTCCACTTT.

The V call is TRBV2, the J call TRBJ2-2, with 8 bases identical to TRBD2. Per the germline V gene, CDR1 is SNHLY and CDR2 is FYNNEI. After removal of 6 bases from V and 3 bases from J, the junction contained 9 bases not matched to a gene. The CDR3 is 16 residues long. The CDR3 here is CASRLAGSPDTGELFF. The DNA of the CDR3 is TGTGCCAGCAGGCTAGCGGGCTCCCCGGACACCGGGGAGCTGTTTTTT.

V is TRBV7-6 and J is TRBJ2-5; 8 bases map to TRBD1. The germline V gene has CDR1 SGHVS and CDR2 FNYEAQ. The CDR3 consists of 14 residues. V was pared by 7 bases and J by 5 bases, with 9 bases of the junction left unmatched. The CDR3 sequence is CASTLPGGIETQYF. DNA of the CDR3: TGTGCCAGCACCCTACCAGGGGGCATCGAGACCCAGTACTTC.

The J gene is TRBJ2-3, the V gene TRBV5-5, with D maybe TRBD2 (6 bases). Trimming cost V 2 bases and J 3 bases, with 13 bases left between them. This CDR3 is built from 15 residues. In germline, CDR1 is SGHKS, CDR2 YYEKEE (reference sequence). The CDR3 here is CASSFSGTRTDTQYF. For the CDR3, the DNA is TGTGCCAGCAGCTTTTCGGGGACTCGAACAGATACGCAGTATTTT. Full variable domain (outside the CDR3, taken from reference TRBV5-5 and TRBJ2-3): DAGVTQSPTHLIKTRGQQVTLRCSPISGHKSVSWYQQVLGQGPQFIFQYYEKEERGRGNFPDRFSARQFPNYSSELNVNALLLGDSALYLCASSFSGTRTDTQYFGPGTRLTVL.

This clone was recorded only once. This chain joins TRBV7-9 and TRBJ1-1; 7 bases are shared with TRBD1. This CDR3 has 13 residues. J gave up 5 bases and V 5 bases, and 5 bases lay outside the gene matches. Germline CDR1 and CDR2: SEHNR and FQNEAQ (reference sequence). The CDR3 sequence: CASSLDRVTEAFF. CDR3 coding DNA: TGTGCCAGCAGCCTCGACAGGGTTACTGAAGCTTTCTTT.

This chain joins TRBV6-5 and TRBJ1-3, with 7 nucleotides matching TRBD1. Germline CDR1 and CDR2: MNHEY and SVGAGI. The CDR3 covers 13 residues. The V segment lost 7 bases and the J segment 4 bases; nucleotides outside the gene matches: 4. As DNA, the CDR3 is TGTGCCAGCAAGACAGGGTCCGGAAACACCATATATTTT. Amino acids: CASKTGSGNTIYF.

The rearrangement joins TRBV5-1 to TRBJ1-4; no clear D gene. CDR3 size: 16 residues. V dropped 0 bases and J dropped 0 bases, with 9 bases sitting between them. Germline-derived CDR1 and CDR2 are SGHRS and YFSETQ. CDR3 in DNA: TGCGCCAGCAGCTTGGACGCCAGTGCAACTAATGAAAAACTGTTTTTT. It specifies CASSLDASATNEKLFF.

The chain uses TRBV5-1 and TRBJ2-3; the D gene is possibly TRBD2 (6 bases). The germline V gene encodes CDR1 SGHRS and CDR2 YFSETQ. V lost 4 bases to trimming and J lost 1 base, with 19 bases between them. This CDR3 comprises 17 residues. CDR3 DNA: TGCGCCAGCAGCACGGGTACCTTGGGGGGTGGCACAGATACGCAGTATTTT. Residues: CASSTGTLGGGTDTQYF.

The CDR3 is CASSLELASGNNEQFF. The CDR3 coding sequence is TGCGCCAGCAGCTTGGAGTTGGCTAGCGGAAACAATGAGCAGTTCTTC. The chain links TRBV5-1 to TRBJ2-1; TRBD2 matches at 7 bases. Germline V gene data show CDR1 as SGHRS and CDR2 as YFSETQ. This CDR3 contains 16 residues. With 0 bases clipped from V and 5 bases from J, the junction kept 8 bases outside the gene matches.

This sequence joins TRBV7-3 and TRBJ2-1, with D tentatively TRBD2 (6 bases). The germline gives CDR1 SGHTA, CDR2 FQGTGA. This CDR3 has 17 amino acids. Trimming shortened V by 4 bases and J by 5 bases, and 21 bases separated the two germline ends. CDR3 DNA: TGTGCCAGCAGCTCTACGCGGGGATGGAATAGCAACAATGAGCAGTTCTTC. Translating gives CASSSTRGWNSNNEQFF.

The rearrangement links TRBV5-4 to TRBJ1-1; a possible D gene is TRBD1 (6 bases). The germline V gene encodes CDR1 SGHNT and CDR2 YYREEE (reference sequence). Trimming left V 2 bases short and J 7 bases short, with 18 bases between. This CDR3 comprises 15 residues. CDR3 DNA sequence: TGTGCCAGCAGCTTCATTGGTCGGACAGCGCGTGAAGCTTTCTTT. This translates into CASSFIGRTAREAFF.

This clone occurred a few times. The chain employs TRBV6-1 and TRBJ2-7; 13 bases are a match to TRBD2. The CDR3 totals 15 residues. V dropped 4 bases and J dropped 6; count of bases not matched to a gene: 6. Germline-derived CDR1 and CDR2 are MNHNS and SASEGT. In DNA, the CDR3 is TGTGCCAGCAGTGCAACTAGCGGGAGGGCCTTCGAGCAGTACTTC. This translates into CASSATSGRAFEQYF.

The chain has TRBV6-5 and TRBJ2-1, with 10 bases that match TRBD2. The CDR3 contains 16 residues. V lost 2 bases, J lost 8 bases, and 9 bases stayed unmatched. Per the germline V gene, CDR1 is MNHEY and CDR2 is SVGAGI. The CDR3 here is CASSYPPSGRAHEQFF. The CDR3 DNA is TGTGCCAGCAGTTACCCCCCAAGCGGGAGGGCCCATGAGCAGTTCTTC.

This clone was seen just once. This chain connects TRBV14 to TRBJ2-7; 9 bases line up with TRBD1. J lost 2 bases, V lost 4 bases, and 3 bases had no gene match. There are 14 residues in the CDR3. The V gene's germline CDR1 is SGHDN and CDR2 FVKESK. As DNA, the CDR3 is TGTGCCAGCAGCCTGGGACAGGGAACCTACGAGCAGTACTTC. The encoded protein is CASSLGQGTYEQYF.

The genes are TRBV7-9 and TRBJ2-1; weak D call: TRBD2 (6 bases). This CDR3 region has 14 residues. The germline gives CDR1 SEHNR, CDR2 FQNEAQ (reference sequence). The V and J ends lost 5 bases and 9 bases respectively, with 17 bases between them. The CDR3 DNA reads TGTGCCAGCAGCCCGGAGGGTGAGAGCGGTGAGCAGTTCTTC. Encoded protein: CASSPEGESGEQFF.

The chain recombines TRBV15 with TRBJ2-7; 12 bases line up with TRBD2. CDR3 length equals 15 residues. V shed 3 bases and J 4 bases; nucleotides not matched to a gene: 4. From germline, CDR1 is LNHNV and CDR2 YYDKDF (reference sequence). For the CDR3, the DNA is TGTGCCACCAGCAGCCCGACTAGCGGGAGATACGAGCAGTACTTC. Its protein product is CATSSPTSGRYEQYF. The full variable domain, in which reference TRBV15 and TRBJ2-7 provide the parts outside the CDR3, is DAMVIQNPRYQVTQFGKPVTLSCSQTLNHNVMYWYQQKSSQAPKLLFHYYDKDFNNEADTPDNFQSRRPNTSFCFLDIRSPGLGDTAMYLCATSSPTSGRYEQYFGPGTRLTVT.

The rearrangement links TRBV5-1 to TRBJ1-2, with TRBD1 matching 8 bases. The germline CDR1 and CDR2 sequences are SGHRS and YFSETQ. V trimming: 7 bases; J trimming: 2 bases; junction bases outside the gene matches: 10. The CDR3 totals 15 residues. CDR3 nucleotide sequence: TGCGCCAGCGACACAGGGGGGACAGCAAACTATGGCTACACCTTC. Protein product: CASDTGGTANYGYTF.

The CDR3 region has the DNA TGTGCCAGCAGCTCTAAGGCCCAGGGGGCTAGAGACTACACCTTC. Translating gives CASSSKAQGARDYTF. The genes are TRBV7-9 and TRBJ1-2; 8 positions match TRBD1. Trimming at V came to 4 bases and at J to 10 bases, leaving 14 bases not matched to a gene. The CDR3 has 15 amino acids. Germline lookup yields CDR1 SEHNR and CDR2 FQNEAQ (reference sequence).

The chain joins TRBV7-2 to TRBJ2-3; D is uncertain. Germline CDR1 is SGHTA and CDR2 is FQGNSA. V dropped 2 bases and J dropped 1 base, with 10 bases sitting between them. This CDR3 is built from 15 residues. The CDR3 DNA follows: TGTGCCAGCAGCTTATCTCAGGTCGGCACAGATACGCAGTATTTT. It translates to CASSLSQVGTDTQYF.

This chain connects TRBV29-1 to TRBJ2-7, with TRBD1 identical over 8 bases. The CDR3 extends over 13 amino acids. The germline V gene has CDR1 SQVTM and CDR2 ANQGSEA. Losses at the gene ends were 3 bases for V and 5 bases for J; bases not matched to a gene: 6. The CDR3 spells CSVDRQGADEQYF. In nucleotides, the CDR3 is TGCAGCGTTGACAGGCAGGGGGCGGACGAGCAGTACTTC.

This sequence joins TRBV7-8 and TRBJ2-1; D unclear. The V gene's germline CDR1 is SGHVS and CDR2 FQNEAQ. Trimming stripped 2 bases from V and 0 bases from J, with 8 bases between. CDR3 size: 15 residues. The CDR3 coding sequence is TGTGCCAGCAGCTTATCAGCGAGCTCCTACAATGAGCAGTTCTTC. It yields the protein CASSLSASSYNEQFF.

The chain couples TRBV9 to TRBJ1-1; 8 nucleotides line up with TRBD1. The CDR3 consists of 18 residues. In germline, CDR1 is SGDLS, CDR2 YYNGEE. Losses at the gene ends were 0 bases for V and 1 base for J; bases not matched to a gene: 11. The CDR3 here is CASSVGGGQGAGNTEAFF. DNA for the CDR3: TGTGCCAGCAGCGTAGGGGGGGGGCAGGGGGCCGGGAACACTGAAGCTTTCTTT.